One sample yielded the 20 T cell receptor beta chains listed below, sequenced in a study of T cell responses to AZD1222 COVID-19 vaccine. Method: immunoSEQ multiplex PCR; TCRdb's copy keeps in-frame clones and lacks some. The repertoire holds about 140,000 clones, about 87% seen once, with around 5% in the top ten. The sequences come from peripheral blood, collected on day 0 of AZD1222 vaccination. Receptor source: an adult in good health.

This chain connects TRBV19 to TRBJ2-7; 11 bases fit TRBD1. There are 15 residues in the CDR3. Germline V lookup: CDR1 LNHDA, CDR2 SQIVND (reference sequence). Trimming took 6 bases from V and 1 from J; bases not matched to a gene: 5. The CDR3 DNA is TGTGCCAGTAGCCCCGGGACAGGGGGGTCCTACGAGCAGTACTTC. It codes for CASSPGTGGSYEQYF.

V is TRBV19 and J is TRBJ2-1; no reliable D call. This CDR3 has 15 amino acids. Trimming took off 4 bases at V and 2 bases at J, with 12 bases between the two ends. In germline, CDR1 is LNHDA, CDR2 SQIVND (reference sequence). The CDR3 DNA sequence: TGTGCCAGTAGTAGGCCCCGTAACACCTACAATGAGCAGTTCTTC. Encoded protein: CASSRPRNTYNEQFF.

Of note for this clone: The same CDR3 can be traced to other DNA sequences in this sample. V is TRBV5-1 and J is TRBJ1-4; maybe TRBD1 (6 bases). The CDR3 is 14 residues long. Germline CDR1 reads SGHRS; CDR2 reads YFSETQ. V was trimmed by 2 bases and J by 4 bases, leaving 9 bases between them. DNA for the CDR3: TGCGCCAGCAGCTTACGGGGGCTTAATGAAAAACTGTTTTTT. Protein: CASSLRGLNEKLFF.

The J gene is TRBJ2-7, the V gene TRBV11-2, with D uncertain. The germline V and J ends were trimmed by 4 bases and 2 bases, with 15 bases remaining between them. The CDR3 totals 15 residues. Germline V gene lookup returns CDR1 SGHAT and CDR2 FQNNGV. In nucleotides, the CDR3 is TGTGCCAGCAGCTCGCAAGCATTAGTCCCCTACGAGCAGTACTTC. Encoded protein: CASSSQALVPYEQYF.

This clone was seen just once. V usage is TRBV6-5 and J usage is TRBJ1-5; D is ambiguous. The CDR3 extends over 14 amino acids. V was pared by 8 bases and J by 3 bases, with 14 bases between. In germline, CDR1 is MNHEY, CDR2 SVGAGI. The CDR3 is CASQNGGVNQPQHF. DNA for the CDR3: TGTGCCAGCCAAAACGGCGGCGTCAATCAGCCCCAGCATTTT.

CDR3: CASALTGGGTEAFF. CDR3 nucleotides: TGTGCCAGTGCTTTAACAGGGGGCGGTACTGAAGCTTTCTTT. V gene TRBV19 combines with J gene TRBJ1-1; TRBD1 aligns across 9 bases. CDR1 is LNHDA, CDR2 SQIVND, per germline (reference sequence). The CDR3 is 14 residues long. V lost 8 bases, J lost 5 bases, and 9 bases stayed unmatched.

V usage is TRBV27 and J usage is TRBJ2-7; 7 bases map to TRBD1. Looked up from germline, CDR1 is MNHEY and CDR2 is SMNVEV (reference sequence). Trimming took 2 bases from V and 0 from J; bases not matched to a gene: 1. The CDR3 runs to 14 residues. CDR3 coding DNA: TGTGCCAGCAGTTTAGGGACAGACTCCTACGAGCAGTACTTC. Translation: CASSLGTDSYEQYF.

The chain employs TRBV6-5 and TRBJ2-3; a possible D gene is TRBD2 (5 bases). The CDR3 is made up of 14 amino acids. Between the trimmed V and J ends, which lost 6 bases and 2 bases, there was a span of 12 bases. Germline loops: CDR1 MNHEY, CDR2 SVGAGI. The CDR3 sequence: CASSNGLLTDTQYF. In DNA, the CDR3 is TGTGCCAGCAGCAACGGACTTCTCACAGATACGCAGTATTTT.

V and J are TRBV11-2 and TRBJ1-1; D remains ambiguous. This CDR3 has 15 amino acids. Germline V gene lookup returns CDR1 SGHAT and CDR2 FQNNGV. V lost 3 bases to trimming and J lost 1 base, with 12 bases between them. The CDR3 coding sequence is TGTGCCAGCAGCTTTCGGGCAGAGAGGAACACTGAAGCTTTCTTT. Amino acids: CASSFRAERNTEAFF. Together with reference TRBV11-2 and TRBJ1-1, the CDR3 gives the full variable domain: EAGVAQSPRYKIIEKRQSVAFWCNPISGHATLYWYQQILGQGPKLLIQFQNNGVVDDSQLPKDRFSAERLKGVDSTLKIQPAKLEDSAVYLCASSFRAERNTEAFFGQGTRLTVV.

The chain couples TRBV5-1 to TRBJ2-2; D possibly corresponds to TRBD1 (5 bases). Looked up from germline, CDR1 is SGHRS and CDR2 is YFSETQ. The V and J ends lost 8 bases and 3 bases respectively, with 11 bases between them. This CDR3 contains 13 residues. The CDR3 region has the DNA TGCGCCAGTGGACATGAGTACACCGGGGAGCTGTTTTTT. Translated, it gives CASGHEYTGELFF.

The V call is TRBV13, the J call TRBJ2-5; D might be TRBD2 (6 bases). Per germline, CDR1 PRHDT and CDR2 FYEKMQ (reference sequence). The CDR3 extends over 14 amino acids. V lost 5 bases to trimming and J lost 3 bases, with 13 bases between them. The CDR3 loop reads CASSKGTDEETQYF. CDR3 bases: TGTGCCAGCAGCAAAGGGACTGACGAAGAGACCCAGTACTTC. Supplemented by reference TRBV13 and TRBJ2-5, the full variable domain reads AAGVIQSPRHLIKEKRETATLKCYPIPRHDTVYWYQQGPGQDPQFLISFYEKMQSDKGSIPDRFSAQQFSDYHSELNMSSLELGDSALYFCASSKGTDEETQYFGPGTRLLVL.

V and J are TRBV4-2 and TRBJ2-7; 14 bases are shared with TRBD2. The germline V gene encodes CDR1 LGHNA and CDR2 YNFKEQ. This CDR3 comprises 18 residues. V dropped 3 bases and J dropped 2; count of bases not matched to a gene: 9. The CDR3 protein is CASSQAPPTSGRAYEQYF. The CDR3 region has the DNA TGTGCCAGCAGCCAGGCCCCCCCGACTAGCGGGAGGGCCTACGAGCAGTACTTC.

The chain joins TRBV9 to TRBJ2-3, with TRBD2 matching over 13 bases. The CDR3 extends over 16 amino acids. Trimming cost V 4 bases and J 4 bases; bases outside gene matches: 6. Germline lookup yields CDR1 SGDLS and CDR2 YYNGEE. The DNA for the CDR3 is TGTGCCAGCAGCCTTACTAGCGGGAGGGCAGCAGATACGCAGTATTTT. Encoded protein: CASSLTSGRAADTQYF.

The J gene is TRBJ2-7, the V gene TRBV6-1; possibly TRBD2 for D (5 bases). CDR3 length: 12 amino acids. V shed 2 bases and J shed 6 bases, with 8 bases lying between them. Germline assignment: CDR1 MNHNS and CDR2 SASEGT. CDR3 DNA: TGTGCCAGCAGTGAAATAGGGAGCGAGCAGTACTTC. It is translated as CASSEIGSEQYF.

CDR3 sequence reads: CASRSLGAWNEKLFF. The CDR3 coding sequence is TGCGCCAGCAGGTCATTAGGGGCATGGAATGAAAAACTGTTTTTT. The chain uses TRBV4-3 and TRBJ1-4; TRBD1 is a possible D gene (5 bases). This CDR3 has 15 residues. Trimming removed 6 bases from V and 5 bases from J, with 16 bases in between. Germline values: CDR1 LGHNA, CDR2 YSLEER.

The rearrangement links TRBV5-6 to TRBJ2-3, with D unresolved. V was cut by 3 bases and J by 3 bases, with 2 bases left in between. The germline V gene encodes CDR1 SGHDT and CDR2 YYEEEE. The CDR3 has 11 residues. CDR3 protein: CASSSTDTQYF. CDR3 in DNA: TGTGCCAGCAGCTCGACAGATACGCAGTATTTT. Looking up the rest from reference TRBV5-6 and TRBJ2-3 gives the full variable domain: DAGVTQSPTHLIKTRGQQVTLRCSPKSGHDTVSWYQQALGQGPQFIFQYYEEEERQRGNFPDRFSGHQFPNYSSELNVNALLLGDSALYLCASSSTDTQYFGPGTRLTVL.

This clone is a singleton in its sample. V is TRBV5-1 and J is TRBJ1-1; 9 bases agree with TRBD1. J was trimmed by 4 bases and V by 4 bases; bases with no gene match: 11. CDR1 and CDR2 (germline): SGHRS, YFSETQ. The CDR3 spans 16 residues. Written as DNA, the CDR3 is TGCGCCAGCAGCCCCAAGGGACAGGGCCCACCCACTGAAGCTTTCTTT. Its protein product is CASSPKGQGPPTEAFF.

The chain joins TRBV19 to TRBJ1-2, with TRBD1 identical over 7 bases. CDR3 length: 13 residues. The germline V gene encodes CDR1 LNHDA and CDR2 SQIVND (reference sequence). The V and J ends lost 5 bases and 10 bases, in that order; junction bases with no gene match: 10. The CDR3 region has the DNA TGTGCCAGTAGTTTAACTCGGGACAGCAACTACACCTTC. Encoded protein: CASSLTRDSNYTF.

The J gene is TRBJ1-2, the V gene TRBV27; D gene unclear. The CDR3 sequence is 13 residues long. Trimming stripped 8 bases from V and 4 bases from J, with 14 bases between. Looked up from germline, CDR1 is MNHEY and CDR2 is SMNVEV (reference sequence). CDR3 in amino acids: CASAVDQFYGYTF. CDR3 DNA sequence: TGTGCCAGCGCCGTTGACCAGTTCTATGGCTACACCTTC.

The CDR3 spells CASSLGRNIQETQYF. CDR3 nucleotide sequence: TGTGCCAGCAGCTTAGGACGGAATATTCAAGAGACCCAGTACTTC. The J gene is TRBJ2-5, the V gene TRBV5-8, with D unresolved. V shed 2 bases and J shed 2 bases, with 13 bases lying between them. Germline V gene lookup returns CDR1 SGHTS and CDR2 YDEGEE. The CDR3 length is 15 residues.